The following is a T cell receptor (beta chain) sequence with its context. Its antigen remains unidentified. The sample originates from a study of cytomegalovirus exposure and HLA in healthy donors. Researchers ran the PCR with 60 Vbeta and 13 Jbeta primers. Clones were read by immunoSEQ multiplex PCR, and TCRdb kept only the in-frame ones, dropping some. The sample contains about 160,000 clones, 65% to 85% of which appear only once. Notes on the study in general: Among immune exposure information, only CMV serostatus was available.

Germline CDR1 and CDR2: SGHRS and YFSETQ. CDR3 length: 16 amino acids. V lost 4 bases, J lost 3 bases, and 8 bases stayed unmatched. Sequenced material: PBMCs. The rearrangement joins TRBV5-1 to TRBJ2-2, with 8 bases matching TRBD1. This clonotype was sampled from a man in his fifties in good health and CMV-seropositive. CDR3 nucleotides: TGCGCCAGCAGCCCCACGGACAGGGTGTACACCGGGGAGCTGTTTTTT. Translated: CASSPTDRVYTGELFF.